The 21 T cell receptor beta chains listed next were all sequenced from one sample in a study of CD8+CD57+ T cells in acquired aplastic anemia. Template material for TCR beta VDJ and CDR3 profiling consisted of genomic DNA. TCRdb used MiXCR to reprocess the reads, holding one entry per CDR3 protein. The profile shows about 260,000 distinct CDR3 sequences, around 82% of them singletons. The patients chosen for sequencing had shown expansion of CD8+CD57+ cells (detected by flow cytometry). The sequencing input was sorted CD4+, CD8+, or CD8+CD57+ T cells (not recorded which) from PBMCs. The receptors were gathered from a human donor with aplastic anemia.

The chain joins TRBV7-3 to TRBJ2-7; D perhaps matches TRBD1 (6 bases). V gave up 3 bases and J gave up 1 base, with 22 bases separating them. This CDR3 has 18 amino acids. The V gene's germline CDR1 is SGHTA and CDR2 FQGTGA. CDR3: CASSFRPDWTALSYEQYV. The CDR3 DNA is TGTGCCAGCAGCTTTCGTCCAGATTGGACAGCCCTTTCCTACGAGCAGTACGTC.

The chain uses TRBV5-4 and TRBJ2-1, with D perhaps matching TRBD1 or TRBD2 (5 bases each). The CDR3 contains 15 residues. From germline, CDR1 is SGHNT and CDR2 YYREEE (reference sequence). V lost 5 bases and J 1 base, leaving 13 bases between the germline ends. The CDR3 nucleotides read TGTGCCAGCAGTCAAGCAGGGAGATCCTACAATGAGCAGTTCTTC. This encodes CASSQAGRSYNEQFF. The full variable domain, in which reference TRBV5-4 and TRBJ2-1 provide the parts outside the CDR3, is ETGVTQSPTHLIKTRGQQVTLRCSSQSGHNTVSWYQQALGQGPQFIFQYYREEENGRGNFPPRFSGLQFPNYSSELNVNALELDDSALYLCASSQAGRSYNEQFFGPGTRLTVL.

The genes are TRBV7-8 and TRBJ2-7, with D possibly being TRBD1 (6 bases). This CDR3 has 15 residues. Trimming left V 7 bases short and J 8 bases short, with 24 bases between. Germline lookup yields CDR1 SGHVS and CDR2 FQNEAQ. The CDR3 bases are TGTGCCAGCACCAGGGGCCGGGACACCTCCACGCAGCAGTACTTC. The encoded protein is CASTRGRDTSTQQYF.

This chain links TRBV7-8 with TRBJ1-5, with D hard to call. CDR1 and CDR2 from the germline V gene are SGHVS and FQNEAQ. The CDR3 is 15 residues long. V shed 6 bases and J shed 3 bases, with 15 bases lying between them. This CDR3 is CASSAGKGPNQPQHF. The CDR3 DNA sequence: TGTGCCAGCAGTGCCGGGAAGGGCCCCAATCAGCCCCAGCATTTT.

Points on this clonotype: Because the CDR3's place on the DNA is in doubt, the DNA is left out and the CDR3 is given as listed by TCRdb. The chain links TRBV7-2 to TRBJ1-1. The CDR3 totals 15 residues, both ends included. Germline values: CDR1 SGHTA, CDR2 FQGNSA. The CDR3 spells CASSLGVQRPSTSVF.

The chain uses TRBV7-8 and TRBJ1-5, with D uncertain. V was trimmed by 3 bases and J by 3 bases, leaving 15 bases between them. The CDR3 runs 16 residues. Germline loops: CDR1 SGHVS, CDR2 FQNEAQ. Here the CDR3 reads CASSLGASGYNQPQHF. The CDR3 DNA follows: TGTGCCAGCAGCTTGGGTGCGTCAGGTTACAATCAGCCCCAGCATTTT.

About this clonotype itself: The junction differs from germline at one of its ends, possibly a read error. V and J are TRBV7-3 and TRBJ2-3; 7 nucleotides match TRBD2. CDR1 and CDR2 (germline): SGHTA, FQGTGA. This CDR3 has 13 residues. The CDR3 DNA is TGTGCCAGCGGGGAAGCGGGGACGGGTTCGCCCCACTTT. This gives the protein CASGEAGTGSPHF.

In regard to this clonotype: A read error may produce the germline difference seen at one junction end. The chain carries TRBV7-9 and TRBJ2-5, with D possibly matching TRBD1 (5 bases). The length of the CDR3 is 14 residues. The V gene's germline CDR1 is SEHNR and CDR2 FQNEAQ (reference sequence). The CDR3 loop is CATSRGRQQATKYF. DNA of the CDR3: TGTGCCACCAGCAGAGGCAGACAGCAAGCGACCAAGTACTTC.

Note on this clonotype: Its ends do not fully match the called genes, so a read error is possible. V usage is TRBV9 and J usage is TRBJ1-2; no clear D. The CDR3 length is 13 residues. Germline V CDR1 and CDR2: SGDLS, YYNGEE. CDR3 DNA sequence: TGTGCCAGCAGCGTAGGGTCAGATACGCACTACTTTTTC. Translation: CASSVGSDTHYFF.

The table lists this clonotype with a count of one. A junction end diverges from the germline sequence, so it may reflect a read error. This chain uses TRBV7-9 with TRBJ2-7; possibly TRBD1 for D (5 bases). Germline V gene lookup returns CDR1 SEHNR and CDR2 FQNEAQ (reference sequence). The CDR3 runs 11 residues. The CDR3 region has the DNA TGTGCCAGCAGCTTTGTAAGGGGTCAGTGCTTC. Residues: CASSFVRGQCF.

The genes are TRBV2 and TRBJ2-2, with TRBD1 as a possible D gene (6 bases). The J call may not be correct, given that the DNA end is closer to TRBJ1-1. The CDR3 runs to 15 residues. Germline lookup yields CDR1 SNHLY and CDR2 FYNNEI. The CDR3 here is CASSGAGGATAEAFF. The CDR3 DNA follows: TGTGCCAGCAGCGGGGCCGGGGGGGCGACCGCTGAAGCTTTCTTT.

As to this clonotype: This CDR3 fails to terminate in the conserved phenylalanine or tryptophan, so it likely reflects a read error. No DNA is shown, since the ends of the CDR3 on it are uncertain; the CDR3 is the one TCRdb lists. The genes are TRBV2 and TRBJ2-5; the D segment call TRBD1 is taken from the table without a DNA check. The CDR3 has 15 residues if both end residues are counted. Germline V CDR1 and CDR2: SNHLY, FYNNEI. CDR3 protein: CASGDGGTDTENFYS.

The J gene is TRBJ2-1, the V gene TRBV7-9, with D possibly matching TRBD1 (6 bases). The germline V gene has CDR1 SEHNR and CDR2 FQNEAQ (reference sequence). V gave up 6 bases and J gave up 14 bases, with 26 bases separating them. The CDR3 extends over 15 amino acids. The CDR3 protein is CASSGAGGVNTEEFF. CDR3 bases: TGTGCCAGCAGTGGAGCTGGGGGCGTGAACACCGAGGAGTTCTTC.

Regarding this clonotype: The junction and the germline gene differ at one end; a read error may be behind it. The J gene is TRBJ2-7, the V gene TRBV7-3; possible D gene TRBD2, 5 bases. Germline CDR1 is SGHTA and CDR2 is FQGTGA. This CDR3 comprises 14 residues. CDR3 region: CASSFQSSGETDEF. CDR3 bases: TGTGCCAGCAGCTTTCAAAGCAGCGGAGAGACCGATGAGTTC.

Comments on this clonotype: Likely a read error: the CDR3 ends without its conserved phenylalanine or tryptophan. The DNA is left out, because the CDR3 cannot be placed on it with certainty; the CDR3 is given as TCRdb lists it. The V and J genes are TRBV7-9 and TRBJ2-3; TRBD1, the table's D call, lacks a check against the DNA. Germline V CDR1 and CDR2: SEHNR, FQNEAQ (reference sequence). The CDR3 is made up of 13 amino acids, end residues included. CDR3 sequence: CASSEGGSDRPNV.

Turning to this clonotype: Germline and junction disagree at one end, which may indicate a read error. In DNA form, the CDR3 reads TGTGCCAGCAGCGCAAGCGGAGCTACGCAGGAGTTC. Its protein product is CASSASGATQEF. The chain combines TRBV7-3 with TRBJ2-3; D possibly corresponds to TRBD2 (5 bases). Per germline, CDR1 SGHTA and CDR2 FQGTGA. The CDR3 consists of 12 residues.

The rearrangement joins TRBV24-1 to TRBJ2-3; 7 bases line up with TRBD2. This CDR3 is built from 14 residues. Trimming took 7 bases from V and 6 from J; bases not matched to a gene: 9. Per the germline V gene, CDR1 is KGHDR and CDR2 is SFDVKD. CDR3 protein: CATSGAGVSDTQYF. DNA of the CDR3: TGTGCCACCAGCGGGGCGGGAGTATCGGATACGCAGTATTTT.

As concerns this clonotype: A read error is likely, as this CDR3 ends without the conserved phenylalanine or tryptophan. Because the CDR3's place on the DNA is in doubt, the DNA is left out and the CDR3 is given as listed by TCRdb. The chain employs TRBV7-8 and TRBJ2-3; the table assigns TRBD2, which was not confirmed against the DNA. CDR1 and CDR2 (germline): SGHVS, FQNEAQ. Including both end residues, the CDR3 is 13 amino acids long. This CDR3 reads CASSFAGGPATRY.

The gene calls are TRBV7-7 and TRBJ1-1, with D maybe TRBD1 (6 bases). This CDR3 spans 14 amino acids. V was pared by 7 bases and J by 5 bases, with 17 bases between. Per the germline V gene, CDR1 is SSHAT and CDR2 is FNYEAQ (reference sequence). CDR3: CASKRTVSATEAFF. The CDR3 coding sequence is TGTGCCAGCAAACGGACAGTAAGTGCGACTGAAGCTTTCTTT.

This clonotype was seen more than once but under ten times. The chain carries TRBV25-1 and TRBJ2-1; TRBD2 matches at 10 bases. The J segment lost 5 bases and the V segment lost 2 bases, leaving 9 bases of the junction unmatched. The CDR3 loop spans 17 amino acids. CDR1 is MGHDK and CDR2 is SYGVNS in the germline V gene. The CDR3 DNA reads TGTGCCAGCAGTGAAACAAAGCGGGAGGGTTCCCACAATGAGCAGTTCTTC. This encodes CASSETKREGSHNEQFF.

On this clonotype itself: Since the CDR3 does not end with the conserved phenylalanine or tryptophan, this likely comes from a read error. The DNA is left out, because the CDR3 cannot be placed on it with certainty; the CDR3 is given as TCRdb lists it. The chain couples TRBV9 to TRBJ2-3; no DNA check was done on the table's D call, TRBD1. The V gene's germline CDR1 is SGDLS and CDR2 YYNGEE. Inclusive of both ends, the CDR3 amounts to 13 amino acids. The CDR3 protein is CASGGAGKIQYFV.